This T cell receptor (beta chain) was recovered during a study of cytomegalovirus exposure and HLA in healthy donors. Study conclusions and caveats: TCR beta chains numbering roughly 150 were designated cytomegalovirus-associated. A later analysis linked a missense variant in DCLRE1C to the trimming of TCR beta V and J genes. Among donors in an Asian-associated ancestry cluster, a later analysis reportedly found fewer N-insertions than the approximately 700-donor mean.

On this clone: Its antigen is unknown.

The CDR3 contains 15 residues. The germline gives CDR1 MNHNS, CDR2 SASEGT. V shed 7 bases and J shed 2 bases, with 12 bases lying between them. The PCR was carried out with 60 Vbeta primers and 13 Jbeta primers. Sequencing used immunoSEQ multiplex PCR; TCRdb keeps in-frame clones, though not all of them. Of around 110,000 clones in the sample, 79% were seen once. The rearrangement links TRBV6-1 to TRBJ2-6, with a tentative D call TRBD1 (6 bases). The receptor's source is a man aged 25-40 years in good health and CMV-seropositive. Material: PBMCs. In DNA, the CDR3 is TGTGCCAGCACTACCTACAGGGCTGGGGCCAACGTCCTGACTTTC. Translation: CASTTYRAGANVLTF.